This TCR beta chain appears in the sequencing data of a study of Graves' ophthalmopathy and Graves' hyperthyroidism. Other autoimmune diseases, uncontrolled infections, pregnancy or lactation led to the exclusion of patients. This CDR3 region has 16 residues. Germline lookup yields CDR1 DFQATT and CDR2 SNEGSKA (reference sequence). Trimming took off 2 bases at V and 0 bases at J, with 14 bases between the two ends. Many counts were recorded for this clonotype. For repertoire sequencing, the TCR beta CDR3 regions were amplified from RNA transcripts. HTBI primers served in a first-round RT-PCR, which a second-round multiplex PCR followed. TCRdb re-called the multiplex PCR reads with MiXCR, one entry per CDR3 protein. The table records 400,000 to 450,000 distinct CDR3 sequences, 21% of them present only once.

The receptor was isolated from a woman younger than 35 with stable Graves' hyperthyroidism. The V gene is TRBV20-1, the J gene TRBJ1-3; D is possibly TRBD1 (5 bases). The specimen was peripheral blood. The CDR3 protein is CSARYGRGGSGNTIYF. CDR3 coding DNA: TGCAGTGCTAGATACGGGAGGGGCGGCTCTGGAAACACCATATATTTT.